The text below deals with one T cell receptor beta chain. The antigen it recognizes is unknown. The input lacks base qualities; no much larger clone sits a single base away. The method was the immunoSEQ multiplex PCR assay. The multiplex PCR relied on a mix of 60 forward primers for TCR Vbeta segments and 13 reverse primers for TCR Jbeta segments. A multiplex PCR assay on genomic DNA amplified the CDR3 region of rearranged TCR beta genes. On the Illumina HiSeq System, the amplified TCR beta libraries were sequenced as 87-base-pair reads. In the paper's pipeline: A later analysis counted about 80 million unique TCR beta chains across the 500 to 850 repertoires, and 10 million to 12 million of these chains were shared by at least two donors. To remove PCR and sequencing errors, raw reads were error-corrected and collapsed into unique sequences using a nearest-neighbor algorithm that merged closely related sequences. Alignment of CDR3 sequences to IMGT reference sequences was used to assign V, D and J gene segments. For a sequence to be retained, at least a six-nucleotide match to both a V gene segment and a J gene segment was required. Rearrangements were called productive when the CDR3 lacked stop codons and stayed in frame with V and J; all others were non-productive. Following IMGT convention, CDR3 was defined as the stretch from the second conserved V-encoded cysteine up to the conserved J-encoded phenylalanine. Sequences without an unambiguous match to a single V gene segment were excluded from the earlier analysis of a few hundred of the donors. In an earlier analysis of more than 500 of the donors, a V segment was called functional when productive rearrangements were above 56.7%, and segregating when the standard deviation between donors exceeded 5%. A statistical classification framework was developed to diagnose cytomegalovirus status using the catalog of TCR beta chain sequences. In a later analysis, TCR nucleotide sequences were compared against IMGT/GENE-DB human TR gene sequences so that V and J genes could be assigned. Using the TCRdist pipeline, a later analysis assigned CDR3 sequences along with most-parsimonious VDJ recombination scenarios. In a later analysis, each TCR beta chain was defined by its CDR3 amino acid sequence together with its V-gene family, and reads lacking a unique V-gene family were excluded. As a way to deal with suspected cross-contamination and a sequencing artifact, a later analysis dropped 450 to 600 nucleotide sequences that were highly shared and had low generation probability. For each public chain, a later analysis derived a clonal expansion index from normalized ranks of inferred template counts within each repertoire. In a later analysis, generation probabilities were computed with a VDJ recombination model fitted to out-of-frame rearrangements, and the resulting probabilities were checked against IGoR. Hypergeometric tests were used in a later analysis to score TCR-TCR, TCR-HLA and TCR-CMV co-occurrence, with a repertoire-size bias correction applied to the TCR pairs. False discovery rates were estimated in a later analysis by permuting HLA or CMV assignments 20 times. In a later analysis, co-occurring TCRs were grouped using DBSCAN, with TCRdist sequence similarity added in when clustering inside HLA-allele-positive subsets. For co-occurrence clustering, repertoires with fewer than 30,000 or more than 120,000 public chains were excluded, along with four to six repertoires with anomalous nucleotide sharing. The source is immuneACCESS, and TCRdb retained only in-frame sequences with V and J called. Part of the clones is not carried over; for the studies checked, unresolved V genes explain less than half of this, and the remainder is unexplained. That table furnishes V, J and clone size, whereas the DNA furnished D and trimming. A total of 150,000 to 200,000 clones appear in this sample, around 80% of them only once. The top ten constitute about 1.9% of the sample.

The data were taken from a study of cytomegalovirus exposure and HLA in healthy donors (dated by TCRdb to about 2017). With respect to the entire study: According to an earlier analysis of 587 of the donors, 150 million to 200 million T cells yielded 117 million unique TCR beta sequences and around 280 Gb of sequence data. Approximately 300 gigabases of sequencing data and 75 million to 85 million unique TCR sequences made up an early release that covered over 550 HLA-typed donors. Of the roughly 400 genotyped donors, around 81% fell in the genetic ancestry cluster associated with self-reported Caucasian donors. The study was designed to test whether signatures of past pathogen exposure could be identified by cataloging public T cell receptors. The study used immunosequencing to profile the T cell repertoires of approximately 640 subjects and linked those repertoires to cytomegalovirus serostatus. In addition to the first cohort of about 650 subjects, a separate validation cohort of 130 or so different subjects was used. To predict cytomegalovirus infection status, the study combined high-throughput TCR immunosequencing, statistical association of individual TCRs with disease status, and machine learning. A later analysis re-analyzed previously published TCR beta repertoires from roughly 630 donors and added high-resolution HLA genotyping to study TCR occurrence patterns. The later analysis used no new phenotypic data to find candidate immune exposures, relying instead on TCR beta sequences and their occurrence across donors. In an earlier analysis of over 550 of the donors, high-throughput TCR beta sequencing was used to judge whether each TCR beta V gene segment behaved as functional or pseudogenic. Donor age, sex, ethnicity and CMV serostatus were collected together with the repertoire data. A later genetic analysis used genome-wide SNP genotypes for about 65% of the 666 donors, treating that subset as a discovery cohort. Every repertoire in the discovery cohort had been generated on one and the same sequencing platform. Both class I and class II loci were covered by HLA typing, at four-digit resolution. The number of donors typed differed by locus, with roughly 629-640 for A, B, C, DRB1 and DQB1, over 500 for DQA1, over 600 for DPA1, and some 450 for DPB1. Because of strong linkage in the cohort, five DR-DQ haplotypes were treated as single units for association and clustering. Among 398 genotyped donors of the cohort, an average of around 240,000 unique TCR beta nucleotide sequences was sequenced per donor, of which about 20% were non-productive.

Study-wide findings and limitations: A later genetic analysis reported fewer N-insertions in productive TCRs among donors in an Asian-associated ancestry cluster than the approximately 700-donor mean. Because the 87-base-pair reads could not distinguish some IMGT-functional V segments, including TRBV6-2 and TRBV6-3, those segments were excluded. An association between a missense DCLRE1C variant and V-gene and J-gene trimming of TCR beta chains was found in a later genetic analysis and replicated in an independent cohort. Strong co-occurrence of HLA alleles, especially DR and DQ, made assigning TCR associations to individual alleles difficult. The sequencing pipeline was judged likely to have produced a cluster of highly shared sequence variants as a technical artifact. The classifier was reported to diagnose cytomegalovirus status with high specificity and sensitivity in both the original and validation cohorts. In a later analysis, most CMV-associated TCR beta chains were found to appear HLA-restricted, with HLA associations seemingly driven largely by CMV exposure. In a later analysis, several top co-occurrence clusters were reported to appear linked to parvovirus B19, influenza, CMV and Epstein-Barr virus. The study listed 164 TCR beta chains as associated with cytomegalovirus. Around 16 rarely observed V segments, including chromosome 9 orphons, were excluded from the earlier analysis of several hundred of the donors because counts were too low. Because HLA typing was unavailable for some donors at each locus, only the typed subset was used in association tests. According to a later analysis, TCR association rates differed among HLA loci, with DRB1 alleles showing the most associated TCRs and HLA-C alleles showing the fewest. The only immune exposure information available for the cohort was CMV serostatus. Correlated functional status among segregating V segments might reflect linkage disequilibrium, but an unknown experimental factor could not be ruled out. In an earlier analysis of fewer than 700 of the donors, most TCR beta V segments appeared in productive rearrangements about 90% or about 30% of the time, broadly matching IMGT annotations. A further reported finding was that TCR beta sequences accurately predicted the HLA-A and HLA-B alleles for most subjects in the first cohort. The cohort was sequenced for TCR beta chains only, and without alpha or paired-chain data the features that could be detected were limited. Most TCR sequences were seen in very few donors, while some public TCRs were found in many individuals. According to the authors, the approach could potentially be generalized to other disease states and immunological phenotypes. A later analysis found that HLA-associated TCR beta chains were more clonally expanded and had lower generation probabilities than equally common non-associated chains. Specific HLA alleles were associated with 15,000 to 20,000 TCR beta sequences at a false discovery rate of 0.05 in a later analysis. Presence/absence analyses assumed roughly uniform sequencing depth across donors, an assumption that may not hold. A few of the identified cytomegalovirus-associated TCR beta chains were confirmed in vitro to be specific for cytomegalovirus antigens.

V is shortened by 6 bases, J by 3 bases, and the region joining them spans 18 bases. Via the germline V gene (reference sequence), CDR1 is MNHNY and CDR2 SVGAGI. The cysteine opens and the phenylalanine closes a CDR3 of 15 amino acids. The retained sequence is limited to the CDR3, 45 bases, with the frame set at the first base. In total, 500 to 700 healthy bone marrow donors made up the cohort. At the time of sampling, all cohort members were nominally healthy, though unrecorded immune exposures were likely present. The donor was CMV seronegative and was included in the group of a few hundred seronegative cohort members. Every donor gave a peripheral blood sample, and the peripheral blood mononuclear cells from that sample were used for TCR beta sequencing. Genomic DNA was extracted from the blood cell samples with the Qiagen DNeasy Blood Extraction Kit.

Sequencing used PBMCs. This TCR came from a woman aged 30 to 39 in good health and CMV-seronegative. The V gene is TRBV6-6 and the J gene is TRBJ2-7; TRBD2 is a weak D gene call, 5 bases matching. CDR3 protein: CASRSDGVRHYEQYF. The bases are TGTGCCAGCAGGTCCGACGGGGTCAGGCACTACGAGCAGTACTTC.